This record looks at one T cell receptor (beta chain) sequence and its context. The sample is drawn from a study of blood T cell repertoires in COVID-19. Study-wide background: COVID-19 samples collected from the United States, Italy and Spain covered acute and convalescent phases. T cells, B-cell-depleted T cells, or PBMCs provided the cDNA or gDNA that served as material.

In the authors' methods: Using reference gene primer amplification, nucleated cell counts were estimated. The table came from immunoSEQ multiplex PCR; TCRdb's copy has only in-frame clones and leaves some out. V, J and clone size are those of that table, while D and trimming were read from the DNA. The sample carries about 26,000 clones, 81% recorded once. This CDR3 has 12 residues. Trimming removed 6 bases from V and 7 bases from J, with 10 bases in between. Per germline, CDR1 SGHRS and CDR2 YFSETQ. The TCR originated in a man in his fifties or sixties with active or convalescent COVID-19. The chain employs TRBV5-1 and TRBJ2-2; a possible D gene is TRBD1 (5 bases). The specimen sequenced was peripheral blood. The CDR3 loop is CASNLGDGELFF. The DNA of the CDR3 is TGCGCCAGCAACCTAGGGGACGGGGAGCTGTTTTTT.